This T cell receptor (beta chain) came from a study of OX40 agonist ivuxolimab in advanced cancers. Notes on the research overall: Ivuxolimab was a fully human IgG2 agonistic monoclonal antibody targeting the costimulatory receptor OX40 (CD134). Peripheral TCRbeta sequencing was intended to test whether TCR sequence diversity was altered and clonal T-cell expansion was caused by ivuxolimab. Partial responses occurred in three dose-escalation patients, of whom one had hepatocellular carcinoma and two had cutaneous melanoma. Among the roughly 52 dose-escalation patients, some 19 had hepatocellular carcinoma, about 15 melanoma, 9 renal cell carcinoma and 9 head and neck cancer. The monotherapy dose-escalation portion (N ≈ 52 patients) of the phase I ivuxolimab trial is reported in the paper. Patients were allowed to have had prior anti-PD-1, anti-PD-L1 or anti-CTLA-4 therapy, and about 40% of the dose-escalation patients had been treated with checkpoint inhibitors. The dose-escalation cohort was roughly 87% male with a mean age of about 65 years, ranging from roughly 23 to 90. Intravenous ivuxolimab was administered to patients every 2 weeks at six dose levels: 0.01, 0.1, 0.3, 1.5, 3 and 10 mg/kg. The research as a whole found: Antigen specificity was not determined for the clonally expanded peripheral T cells. In partial responders in the 0.1-3.0 mg/kg groups, normalized peripheral clonal expansion was found to be among the lowest, especially among CD8+ T cells. At doses from 0.1 to 3.0 mg/kg, clonal expansion was seen in both CD4+ and CD8+ blood T cells between baseline and week 6. After ivuxolimab, more expanded clones were found on average in CD8+ T cells than in CD4+ T cells. Low levels of normalized T-cell clonal expansion were also seen in some patients who did not respond.

Patients with autoimmune disease history or receiving systemic immunosuppression were excluded from the trial. Peripheral blood for TCR sequencing was drawn from every dose cohort at baseline, at cycle 4 day 1 and at cycle 7 day 1. Samples were obtained from an open-label, multicenter, first-in-human phase I dose-escalation trial of ivuxolimab. Adults with locally advanced or metastatic melanoma, renal cell carcinoma, hepatocellular carcinoma or head and neck squamous cell carcinoma were enrolled in the trial. Before TCR sequencing, CD4+ T cells and CD8+ T cells from peripheral blood were sorted into separate populations. Genomic DNA was extracted from sorted cells for sequencing of the TCRbeta CDR3 region. The immunoSEQ Assay was used to sequence the TCRbeta CDR3 regions. TCRdb's version of the immuneACCESS table is confined to in-frame rearrangements and falls short of the full clone set. An unresolved V gene accounts for under half of the shortfall where checked; the remainder is of unknown origin. Present in this sample are 55,000 to 65,000 clones, approximately 92% of which were seen just once. Clones ranked in the top ten supply around 25% of the sample.

In regard to this clone: The specificity of this receptor is unknown. Within one base of it there is no much larger clone, and no base qualities were kept.

Via the germline V gene (reference sequence), CDR1 is GTSNPN and CDR2 SVGIG. From the cysteine through the phenylalanine, the CDR3 covers 14 amino acids. Only CDR3 DNA remains: 42 bases, in frame from the first base. Relative to germline, V is 4 bases shorter and J is 4 bases shorter, with 16 bases between their ends. Here the sequenced sample was CD4+ or CD8+ T cells sorted from blood, taken in a trial of the OX40 agonist ivuxolimab. The clonotype comes from an adult with an advanced solid tumor such as melanoma, head and neck, liver or kidney cancer. The chain uses TRBV30 and TRBJ1-1; TRBD1 could be the D gene, as 5 bases match. This receptor carries the CDR3 CAWTDKFYGTEAFF. The DNA is TGTGCCTGGACGGACAAGTTTTACGGCACTGAAGCTTTCTTT.